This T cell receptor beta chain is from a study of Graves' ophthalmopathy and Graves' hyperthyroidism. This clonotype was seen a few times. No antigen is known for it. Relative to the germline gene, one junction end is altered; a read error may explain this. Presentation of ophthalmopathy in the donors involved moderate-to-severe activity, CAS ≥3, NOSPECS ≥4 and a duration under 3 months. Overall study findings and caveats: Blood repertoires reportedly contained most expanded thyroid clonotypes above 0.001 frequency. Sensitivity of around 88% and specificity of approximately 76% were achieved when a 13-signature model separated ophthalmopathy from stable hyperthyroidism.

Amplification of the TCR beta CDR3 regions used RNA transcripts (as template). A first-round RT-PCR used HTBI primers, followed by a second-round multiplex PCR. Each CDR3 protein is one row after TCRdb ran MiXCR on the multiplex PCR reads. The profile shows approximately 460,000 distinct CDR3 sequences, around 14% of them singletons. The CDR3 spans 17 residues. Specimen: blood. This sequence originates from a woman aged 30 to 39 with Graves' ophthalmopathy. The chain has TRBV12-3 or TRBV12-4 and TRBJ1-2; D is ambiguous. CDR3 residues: CASSLDSRAFPNYGYTF. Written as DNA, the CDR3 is TGTGCCAGCAGTTTAGATAGTAGGGCCTTCCCTAACTATGGTTACACCTTC.